These 15 T cell receptor beta chains share one sample of origin, sequenced in a study of blood T cell repertoires in COVID-19. TCRdb's table, derived via immunoSEQ multiplex PCR, lists solely in-frame clones and lacks some. The data contain more than 300,000 clones, around 87% of them singletons. What was sequenced was peripheral blood. The receptors were gathered from a woman aged 25 to 39 with COVID-19, enrolled during active disease.

This clone has more than one count but fewer than ten. This chain links TRBV7-2 with TRBJ2-2; 8 nucleotides agree with TRBD1. The length of the CDR3 is 15 residues. Germline CDR1 SGHTA, CDR2 FQGNSA. The V and J ends lost 1 base and 4 bases, in that order; junction bases with no gene match: 2. The CDR3 here is CASSLVGTGTGELFF. The CDR3 DNA reads TGTGCCAGCAGCTTAGTAGGGACAGGCACCGGGGAGCTGTTTTTT. Combining the CDR3 with reference TRBV7-2 and TRBJ2-2 gives the whole variable domain GAGVSQSPSNKVTEKGKDVELRCDPISGHTALYWYRQSLGQGLEFLIYFQGNSAPDKSGLPSDRFSAERTGGSVSTLTIQRTQQEDSAVYLCASSLVGTGTGELFFGEGSRLTVL.

The chain combines TRBV7-9 with TRBJ2-4; maybe TRBD2 (5 bases). Germline V gene lookup returns CDR1 SEHNR and CDR2 FQNEAQ (reference sequence). Trimming took 5 bases from V and 0 from J, leaving 11 bases between them. The CDR3 length is 15 residues. Here the CDR3 DNA reads TGTGCCAGCAGCGCCGGGGTAGTAGCCAAAAACATTCAGTACTTC. It encodes CASSAGVVAKNIQYF.

The rearrangement joins TRBV7-8 to TRBJ1-4, with D possibly being TRBD1 (6 bases). The CDR3 contains 16 residues. V was cut by 4 bases and J by 0 bases, with 12 bases left in between. Germline CDR1 SGHVS, CDR2 FQNEAQ. In DNA form, the CDR3 reads TGTGCCAGCAGCTCATACAGGGTCACAACTAATGAAAAACTGTTTTTT. This gives the protein CASSSYRVTTNEKLFF.

The rearrangement links TRBV10-3 to TRBJ1-1; 8 bases fit TRBD1. Germline V lookup: CDR1 ENHRY, CDR2 SYGVKD. This CDR3 contains 14 residues. The V and J ends lost 6 bases and 1 base, in that order; junction bases with no gene match: 4. Here the CDR3 reads CAISRGTGNTEAFF. The CDR3 bases are TGTGCCATCAGCCGGGGGACAGGGAACACTGAAGCTTTCTTT.

The chain uses TRBV4-3 and TRBJ2-1, with 11 nucleotides matching TRBD2. The length of the CDR3 is 16 residues. V dropped 0 bases and J dropped 6; count of bases not matched to a gene: 4. Looked up from germline, CDR1 is LGHNA and CDR2 is YSLEER. This chain's CDR3 is CASSQDWLAGGNEQFF. The CDR3 nucleotides read TGCGCCAGCAGCCAAGATTGGCTAGCGGGAGGCAATGAGCAGTTCTTC.

The rearrangement uses TRBV4-3 and TRBJ2-5, with D unresolved. Germline assignment: CDR1 LGHNA and CDR2 YSLEER. The ends were cut back, 0 bases at V and 4 bases at J, with 9 bases in the middle. This CDR3 is 14 amino acids long. CDR3 sequence: CASSQEPGPETQYF. CDR3 nucleotide sequence: TGCGCCAGCAGCCAAGAGCCGGGTCCAGAGACCCAGTACTTC.

The chain links TRBV29-1 to TRBJ2-3; 7 nucleotides agree with TRBD1. Per germline, CDR1 SQVTM and CDR2 ANQGSEA. This CDR3 has 13 residues. V was pared by 7 bases and J by 6 bases, with 10 bases of the junction left unmatched. This CDR3 is CSGEGGLGDTQYF. The CDR3 DNA reads TGCAGCGGCGAAGGGGGCCTTGGGGATACGCAGTATTTT.

CDR3: CASSLEAGTYEQYF. Written as DNA, the CDR3 is TGCGCCAGCAGCTTGGAGGCAGGGACCTACGAGCAGTACTTC. This chain joins TRBV5-1 and TRBJ2-7; the D gene is possibly TRBD1 (5 bases). Germline V gene data show CDR1 as SGHRS and CDR2 as YFSETQ. The length of the CDR3 is 14 residues. Deletions cut 0 bases from V and 2 bases from J, with 9 bases between.

The chain has TRBV4-3 and TRBJ1-1, with 7 bases matching TRBD1. Germline V gene data show CDR1 as LGHNA and CDR2 as YSLEER. Trimming at V came to 3 bases and at J to 7 bases, leaving 5 bases not matched to a gene. The CDR3 spans 13 residues. The DNA for the CDR3 is TGCGCCAGCAGCCAGGAAAGGGACAGTGAAGCTTTCTTT. This gives the protein CASSQERDSEAFF.

The chain employs TRBV5-1 and TRBJ2-3, with 7 bases lining up with TRBD2. CDR3 length equals 14 residues. CDR1 is SGHRS, CDR2 YFSETQ, per germline. J lost 7 bases, V lost 5 bases, and 10 bases had no gene match. CDR3 amino acids: CASRVLLRENTQYF. The CDR3 bases are TGCGCCAGCAGGGTATTATTGCGGGAGAATACGCAGTATTTT.

The gene calls are TRBV6-5 and TRBJ1-1; D is unclear. CDR1 is MNHEY and CDR2 is SVGAGI in the germline V gene. V was pared by 0 bases and J by 6 bases, with 14 bases between. The length of the CDR3 is 15 residues. The CDR3 sequence: CASSYSSGIESEAFF. DNA for the CDR3: TGTGCCAGCAGTTACTCTAGCGGCATTGAGTCTGAAGCTTTCTTT.

The chain employs TRBV19 and TRBJ1-2, with a possible D match to TRBD1 (6 bases). V shed 6 bases and J shed 7 bases, with 12 bases lying between them. The CDR3 runs to 12 residues. Germline values: CDR1 LNHDA, CDR2 SQIVND (reference sequence). The CDR3 loop reads CASRTGGFGYTF. The CDR3 region has the DNA TGTGCCAGTAGGACGGGGGGCTTTGGCTACACCTTC.

The genes are TRBV24-1 and TRBJ2-3, with a possible D match to TRBD1 (5 bases). V lost 3 bases to trimming and J lost 1 base, with 10 bases between them. This CDR3 comprises 15 residues. Germline values: CDR1 KGHDR, CDR2 SFDVKD. As DNA, the CDR3 is TGTGCCACCAGTGATCCAAGGGGCGGCACAGATACGCAGTATTTT. Protein sequence: CATSDPRGGTDTQYF.

Here the CDR3 DNA reads TGTGCCAGCACAGGGACAGCGAATTCACCCCTCCACTTT. Its protein product is CASTGTANSPLHF. The rearrangement links TRBV28 to TRBJ1-6; 7 bases line up with TRBD1. Germline V gene data show CDR1 as MDHEN and CDR2 as SYDVKM. The junction had 4 bases not matched to a gene; V was cut back by 7 bases and J by 7 bases. This CDR3 has 13 residues.

The chain has TRBV5-1 and TRBJ2-3; 7 bases align to TRBD1. There are 16 residues in the CDR3. With 1 base clipped from V and 3 bases from J, the junction kept 8 bases outside the gene matches. Germline CDR1 reads SGHRS; CDR2 reads YFSETQ. The CDR3 DNA reads as TGCGCCAGCAGCTTGCGAGGGGGCCGGGCTACAGATACGCAGTATTTT. It is translated as CASSLRGGRATDTQYF.